The next 14 T cell receptor beta chains were all read from a single sample in a study of CXCR3-negative and CXCR3-positive naive CD8 T cells. Study observations and caveats: Hydrophobicity was higher for TRB CDR3s found in CXCR3-positive naive cells than in CXCR3-negative naive cells.

Preparation of TRB cDNA libraries relied on 5' RACE carrying UMI labels. TCRdb reprocessed the 5' RACE reads; each CDR3 protein has one entry and no DNA is given. This listing includes over 70,000 distinct CDR3 sequences. Antigens of these TCRs are unknown. Sequenced material: naive CXCR3+ CD8+ T cells from blood. The subset denotes: CD45RO-CCR7+CD27+CD95- naive CD8+ T cells expressing CXCR3 (TNR3+). The receptors here all came from a human donor in good health. Some clones in this sample may be carry-over from other donors' samples.

The chain joins TRBV4-1 to TRBJ2-1; as DNA is missing, the TRBD2 call by TCRdb cannot be tested. CDR1 is MGHRA, CDR2 YSYEKL, per germline. The CDR3 is made up of 17 amino acids. The CDR3 is CASSQGGLGLAFNEQFF.

This sequence joins TRBV30 and TRBJ2-7; TCRdb's D call, TRBD1, is unchecked because there is no DNA. In germline, CDR1 is GTSNPN, CDR2 SVGIG (reference sequence). CDR3 length: 12 residues. The CDR3 loop is CAGAVAGYEQYF.

The chain uses TRBV21-1 and TRBJ1-2; lacking DNA, the TRBD1 call made by TCRdb goes unchecked. TRBV21-1 has pseudogene status. CDR3 length equals 15 residues. The CDR3 sequence: CASSMAGQGAYGYTF.

This sequence joins TRBV29-1 and TRBJ2-2; the D gene TCRdb calls, TRBD2, cannot be checked with no DNA. CDR1 and CDR2 (germline): SQVTM, ANQGSEA. CDR3 length: 13 amino acids. CDR3 loop: CSVVTSVTGELFF.

CDR3: CSVEDGGEADTQYF. The chain joins TRBV29-1 to TRBJ2-3; TCRdb reports TRBD2, a call that lacks DNA to check it against. The CDR3 is 14 residues long. Germline CDR1 reads SQVTM; CDR2 reads ANQGSEA.

The chain recombines TRBV11-3 with TRBJ1-2; the D gene TCRdb calls, TRBD1, cannot be checked with no DNA. Looked up from germline, CDR1 is SGHNT and CDR2 is YENEEA. The CDR3 runs 15 residues. The CDR3 loop is CASSPRPRQGYGYTF.

The CDR3 loop is CASTPWVGDTGELFF. The V call is TRBV12-3 or TRBV12-4, the J call TRBJ2-2; TCRdb's D call, TRBD1, is unchecked because there is no DNA. The CDR3 contains 15 residues.

The chain carries TRBV5-1 and TRBJ2-3; TCRdb selects TRBD2, and the lack of DNA leaves this call unchecked. The CDR3 is 15 residues long. CDR1 and CDR2 from the germline V gene are SGHRS and YFSETQ. The CDR3: CASSLGLAGEDTQYF.

The rearrangement links TRBV28 to TRBJ2-7; TCRdb selects TRBD1, and the lack of DNA leaves this call unchecked. There are 14 residues in the CDR3. Germline CDR1 and CDR2: MDHEN and SYDVKM. The CDR3 here is CASSSLAPPYEQYF.

This chain uses TRBV27 with TRBJ1-2. The length of the CDR3 is 15 residues. Germline-derived CDR1 and CDR2 are MNHEY and SMNVEV (reference sequence). CDR3 loop: CASSLSGQRSYGYTF.

This chain uses TRBV5-5 with TRBJ2-3; TCRdb's assignment of TRBD2 cannot be checked, as there is no DNA. The CDR3 spans 13 residues. Germline assignment: CDR1 SGHKS and CDR2 YYEKEE (reference sequence). Here the CDR3 reads CASSEGLTDTQYF.

The rearrangement uses TRBV6-6 and TRBJ2-5; the D call of TRBD1 rests on TCRdb alone, since no DNA is present to check it. The CDR3 spans 17 residues. CDR1 and CDR2 from the germline V gene are MNHNY and SVGAGI (reference sequence). CDR3 loop: CASSSPTSGTLQETQYF.

The gene calls are TRBV28 and TRBJ1-2; the TRBD1 assignment by TCRdb is unverifiable without DNA. Germline values: CDR1 MDHEN, CDR2 SYDVKM. This CDR3 is 14 amino acids long. The CDR3 region is CASSPGQLSDGYTF.

The chain recombines TRBV28 with TRBJ1-5. Germline CDR1 and CDR2: MDHEN and SYDVKM. The CDR3 length is 14 residues. The CDR3 loop reads CASSFYSSNQPQHF.